These 28 T cell receptor beta chains were sequenced from one sample in a study of Ad26.COV2.S vaccination and SARS-CoV-2 variants. Treatment given: roughly 18 received Ad26.COV2.S at low or high dose, single or two shots; roughly five received placebo; per-sample allocation not given. Following the first vaccine or placebo injection, samples were taken on day 63. The assay was immunoSEQ multiplex PCR, and TCRdb's table has in-frame clones only and misses some. Of around 240,000 clones detected, approximately 90% appear once; the ten largest clones hold over 8.5%. This sample comprised peripheral blood, obtained in a trial of Ad26.COV2.S vaccine versus placebo. The receptors originated from a person aged 18-65 years who received the Ad26.COV2.S COVID-19 vaccine or a placebo.

V is TRBV3-1 (or the pseudogene TRBV3-2) and J is TRBJ1-4; TRBD1 agrees at 8 bases. There are 16 residues in the CDR3. Germline lookup yields CDR1 LGHDT and CDR2 YNNKEL (reference sequence). V shed 3 bases and J 0 bases; nucleotides not matched to a gene: 3. DNA of the CDR3: TGTGCCAGCAGCCAGGGCAGGGGGCCAACTAATGAAAAACTGTTTTTT. As protein: CASSQGRGPTNEKLFF.

The CDR3 DNA reads TGTGCCAGCACCCCAGGGGGGGCGCGAACAGATACGCAGTATTTT. It is translated as CASTPGGARTDTQYF. The chain couples TRBV6-2 or TRBV6-3 to TRBJ2-3, with D perhaps matching TRBD1 or TRBD2 (7 bases each). CDR1 is MNHEY and CDR2 is SVGEGT in the germline V gene. The CDR3 spans 15 residues. V lost 7 bases, J lost 3 bases, and 17 bases lay in between.

The chain joins TRBV7-2 to TRBJ1-5; no clear D gene. Trimming left V 4 bases short and J 9 bases short, with 10 bases between. The CDR3 is 12 residues long. Germline assignment: CDR1 SGHTA and CDR2 FQGNSA. This CDR3 reads CASSSRMGPQHF. The CDR3 coding sequence is TGTGCCAGCAGCTCCCGAATGGGGCCCCAGCATTTT.

This clone came up a few times. The chain joins TRBV5-4 to TRBJ2-2; 7 nucleotides align to TRBD1. CDR1 is SGHNT and CDR2 is YYREEE in the germline V gene (reference sequence). Losses at the gene ends were 2 bases for V and 5 bases for J; bases not matched to a gene: 9. This CDR3 contains 16 residues. This chain's CDR3 is CASSLPQGIQTGELFF. As DNA, the CDR3 is TGTGCCAGCAGCTTACCACAGGGGATACAGACCGGGGAGCTGTTTTTT.

This clone was recorded a few times. The CDR3: CASSLAGTENTEAFF. DNA of the CDR3: TGCGCCAGCAGCTTGGCCGGGACAGAGAACACTGAAGCTTTCTTT. The V gene is TRBV5-1, the J gene TRBJ1-1; the match to TRBD1 covers 7 bases. CDR3 length: 15 amino acids. Trimming removed 0 bases from V and 1 base from J; junction bases left unmatched: 3. The germline gives CDR1 SGHRS, CDR2 YFSETQ.

This clone appeared once. The V call is TRBV10-3, the J call TRBJ1-2; D not resolved. This CDR3 is 14 amino acids long. V lost 3 bases and J 4 bases, leaving 12 bases between the germline ends. Germline V CDR1 and CDR2: ENHRY, SYGVKD. CDR3 region: CAISEEQPPYGYTF. Written as DNA, the CDR3 is TGTGCCATCAGTGAAGAACAGCCACCCTATGGCTACACCTTC.

The chain joins TRBV20-1 to TRBJ1-2; D is possibly TRBD1 (5 bases). The CDR3 is 14 residues long. The V gene lost 3 bases and the J gene lost 4 bases, with 15 bases spanning the gap. Germline V gene lookup returns CDR1 DFQATT and CDR2 SNEGSKA (reference sequence). This CDR3 reads CSASKGPAVYGYTF. The CDR3 nucleotides read TGCAGTGCTAGTAAGGGGCCTGCTGTCTATGGCTACACCTTC.

The V and J genes are TRBV5-4 and TRBJ2-2; possibly TRBD1 for D (5 bases). Trimming took off 2 bases at V and 3 bases at J, with 11 bases between the two ends. Per the germline V gene, CDR1 is SGHNT and CDR2 is YYREEE (reference sequence). The CDR3 has 15 residues. The DNA of the CDR3 is TGTGCCAGCAGCTTACAAGGGGTTGACACCGGGGAGCTGTTTTTT. This encodes CASSLQGVDTGELFF.

The V gene is TRBV6-5, the J gene TRBJ2-5, with a tentative D call TRBD2 (5 bases). The CDR3 spans 15 residues. V lost 7 bases and J lost 5, with 20 bases in between. Germline V lookup: CDR1 MNHEY, CDR2 SVGAGI. This CDR3 is CASIVRAFRGETQYF. CDR3 DNA sequence: TGTGCCAGCATTGTACGGGCCTTTAGAGGGGAGACCCAGTACTTC.

V is TRBV6-4 and J is TRBJ2-3, with D possibly being TRBD1 (6 bases). The CDR3 loop spans 13 amino acids. The V end lost 2 bases, the J end lost 8 bases, and 11 bases lay between the germline ends. CDR1 is MRHNA, CDR2 SNTAGT, per germline. CDR3: CASSDASRGTQYF. As DNA, the CDR3 is TGTGCCAGCAGTGACGCAAGCAGGGGTACGCAGTATTTT.

The chain recombines TRBV7-2 with TRBJ2-7, with 9 bases lining up with TRBD1. Germline lookup yields CDR1 SGHTA and CDR2 FQGNSA. The CDR3 contains 14 residues. V shed 3 bases, J shed 2 bases, and the junction held 2 bases outside the gene matches. The CDR3 sequence: CASSLDRGTYEQYF. CDR3 in DNA: TGTGCCAGCAGCTTGGACAGGGGTACCTACGAGCAGTACTTC.

The genes are TRBV30 and TRBJ2-7; tentative D call: TRBD2 (7 bases). Trimming shortened V by 5 bases and J by 2 bases, and 22 bases separated the two germline ends. CDR3 length: 16 residues. From germline, CDR1 is GTSNPN and CDR2 SVGIG (reference sequence). CDR3 DNA sequence: TGTGCCTGGGGAAGGGGGGGGGTGCCCCCCACCTACGAGCAGTACTTC. Translated: CAWGRGGVPPTYEQYF. Full variable domain (missing parts from reference TRBV30 and TRBJ2-7): SQTIHQWPATLVQPVGSPLSLECTVEGTSNPNLYWYRQAAGRGLQLLFYSVGIGQISSEVPQNLSASRPQDRQFILSSKKLLLSDSGFYLCAWGRGGVPPTYEQYFGPGTRLTVT.

CDR3 nucleotide sequence: TGTGCCAGCAGTGACTCGAGGGTCGGACAGGGGGCCTATGGCTACACCTTC. It encodes CASSDSRVGQGAYGYTF. The rearrangement links TRBV6-4 to TRBJ1-2; 11 bases map to TRBD1. The junction had 7 bases not matched to a gene; V was cut back by 0 bases and J by 4 bases. Per germline, CDR1 MRHNA and CDR2 SNTAGT. This CDR3 is built from 17 residues.

The V and J genes are TRBV4-2 and TRBJ2-1; 9 bases line up with TRBD1. V dropped 1 base and J dropped 7; count of bases not matched to a gene: 5. CDR3 length: 15 residues. Germline CDR1 LGHNA, CDR2 YNFKEQ. The CDR3 DNA reads TGTGCCAGCAGCCAAGCGGGACAGGGATCGAATGAGCAGTTCTTC. As protein: CASSQAGQGSNEQFF.

This clone was recorded once. This sequence joins TRBV7-2 and TRBJ2-2; TRBD2 matches 15 bases. Germline V gene data show CDR1 as SGHTA and CDR2 as FQGNSA. The V segment lost 4 bases and the J segment 7 bases; nucleotides outside the gene matches: 7. The CDR3 is made up of 17 amino acids. The CDR3 here is CASSSSGLAGGRGELFF. The CDR3 DNA is TGTGCCAGCAGCTCCTCAGGACTAGCGGGAGGGCGCGGGGAGCTGTTTTTT.

This sequence joins TRBV3-1 (or the pseudogene TRBV3-2) and TRBJ2-5; D is unresolved. V shed 8 bases and J shed 4 bases, with 2 bases lying between them. Germline V gives CDR1 LGHDT, CDR2 YNNKEL (reference sequence). The CDR3 runs to 9 residues. The CDR3 nucleotides read TGTGCCAGCGGAGAGACCCAGTACTTC. This encodes CASGETQYF.

The V and J genes are TRBV7-2 and TRBJ2-1; D is undetermined. The V gene's germline CDR1 is SGHTA and CDR2 FQGNSA. Between the trimmed V and J ends, which lost 5 bases and 6 bases, there was a span of 14 bases. This CDR3 has 14 amino acids. The CDR3 DNA follows: TGTGCCAGCAGCGGATCAGTTAACTCCAATGAGCAGTTCTTC. Its protein product is CASSGSVNSNEQFF.

This clone was counted a few times. This chain uses TRBV30 with TRBJ2-7; no definite D call. The germline V gene has CDR1 GTSNPN and CDR2 SVGIG (reference sequence). Trimming removed 3 bases from V and 3 bases from J, with 12 bases in between. There are 13 residues in the CDR3. CDR3 DNA: TGTGCCTGGAGCCGCGGAGCGTACTACGAGCAGTACTTC. Its protein is CAWSRGAYYEQYF.

J is TRBJ2-7 and V is TRBV3-1 (or the pseudogene TRBV3-2), with 8 bases identical to TRBD1. After removal of 4 bases from V and 7 bases from J, the junction contained 9 bases not matched to a gene. CDR3 length: 14 amino acids. Looked up from germline, CDR1 is LGHDT and CDR2 is YNNKEL (reference sequence). CDR3 coding DNA: TGTGCCAGCAGCCCCCCTCAGGGGGCTCGGGAGCAGTACTTC. It codes for CASSPPQGAREQYF.

The rearrangement uses TRBV4-1 and TRBJ1-4; D ambiguous. The CDR3 is 12 residues long. Per germline, CDR1 MGHRA and CDR2 YSYEKL. Between the trimmed V and J ends, which lost 1 base and 12 bases, there was a span of 9 bases. CDR3 in DNA: TGCGCCAGCAGCCAAGGACGCTTGGAACTGTTTTTT. Its protein product is CASSQGRLELFF.

V gene TRBV11-2 combines with J gene TRBJ2-3; the D is unclear. This CDR3 spans 17 amino acids. Germline loops: CDR1 SGHAT, CDR2 FQNNGV. Trimming removed 0 bases at V and 1 base at J, with 14 bases between. CDR3: CASSLDRKVLRTDTQYF. The DNA for the CDR3 is TGTGCCAGCAGCTTAGATCGTAAGGTTCTCCGCACAGATACGCAGTATTTT.

The chain couples TRBV6-1 to TRBJ2-1; 11 nucleotides line up with TRBD2. The germline CDR1 and CDR2 sequences are MNHNS and SASEGT. Germline trimming cut 4 bases from V and 7 bases from J; bases unmatched to any gene: 3. The CDR3 extends over 14 amino acids. DNA of the CDR3: TGTGCCAGCAGTGTAGCGGGGGGGCGAAATGAGCAGTTCTTC. This codes for CASSVAGGRNEQFF.

The table lists this clone with a count of one. The chain recombines TRBV5-1 with TRBJ2-1; TRBD1 aligns across 8 bases. Germline V gives CDR1 SGHRS, CDR2 YFSETQ. The junction had 5 bases not matched to a gene; V was cut back by 0 bases and J by 9 bases. The CDR3 is 14 amino acids. DNA of the CDR3: TGCGCCAGCAGCTTGGCCCAGGGGGCGAGTGAGCAGTTCTTC. As protein: CASSLAQGASEQFF.

The chain has TRBV27 and TRBJ2-2; D gene uncertain. Trimming took 6 bases from V and 1 from J, leaving 3 bases between them. CDR1 and CDR2 from the germline V gene are MNHEY and SMNVEV (reference sequence). The CDR3 totals 12 residues. The DNA of the CDR3 is TGTGCCAGCAGACAGAACACCGGGGAGCTGTTTTTT. The encoded protein is CASRQNTGELFF.

This sequence joins TRBV27 and TRBJ1-2, with TRBD1 as a possible D gene (5 bases). The CDR3 sequence is 14 residues long. Between the trimmed V and J ends, which lost 8 bases and 6 bases, there was a span of 19 bases. The V gene's germline CDR1 is MNHEY and CDR2 SMNVEV (reference sequence). In DNA form, the CDR3 reads TGTGCCAGCCGCGGGGGGAGGGGAGGGGATGGCTACACCTTC. Translated: CASRGGRGGDGYTF.

This clone appeared a single time. This chain links TRBV19 with TRBJ1-5; 7 nucleotides agree with TRBD1. The germline CDR1 and CDR2 sequences are LNHDA and SQIVND (reference sequence). CDR3 size: 13 residues. J lost 7 bases, V lost 4 bases, and 4 bases had no gene match. The CDR3 is CASSTQTGQPQHF. For the CDR3, the DNA is TGTGCCAGTAGTACCCAGACAGGGCAGCCCCAGCATTTT.

This chain joins TRBV14 and TRBJ1-1, with a tentative D call TRBD1 (5 bases). CDR1 and CDR2 from the germline V gene are SGHDN and FVKESK. The V gene lost 4 bases and the J gene lost 1 base, with 13 bases spanning the gap. There are 15 residues in the CDR3. As DNA, the CDR3 is TGTGCCAGCAGCCCTTGGACAAGCCCGAACACTGAAGCTTTCTTT. Its protein is CASSPWTSPNTEAFF.

The chain joins TRBV7-9 to TRBJ1-1; no reliable D call. Looked up from germline, CDR1 is SEHNR and CDR2 is FQNEAQ (reference sequence). The CDR3 runs 14 residues. Trimming cost V 5 bases and J 0 bases, with 10 bases left between them. DNA of the CDR3: TGTGCCAGCAGCGCCTCGTCACTGAACACTGAAGCTTTCTTT. Its protein product is CASSASSLNTEAFF.